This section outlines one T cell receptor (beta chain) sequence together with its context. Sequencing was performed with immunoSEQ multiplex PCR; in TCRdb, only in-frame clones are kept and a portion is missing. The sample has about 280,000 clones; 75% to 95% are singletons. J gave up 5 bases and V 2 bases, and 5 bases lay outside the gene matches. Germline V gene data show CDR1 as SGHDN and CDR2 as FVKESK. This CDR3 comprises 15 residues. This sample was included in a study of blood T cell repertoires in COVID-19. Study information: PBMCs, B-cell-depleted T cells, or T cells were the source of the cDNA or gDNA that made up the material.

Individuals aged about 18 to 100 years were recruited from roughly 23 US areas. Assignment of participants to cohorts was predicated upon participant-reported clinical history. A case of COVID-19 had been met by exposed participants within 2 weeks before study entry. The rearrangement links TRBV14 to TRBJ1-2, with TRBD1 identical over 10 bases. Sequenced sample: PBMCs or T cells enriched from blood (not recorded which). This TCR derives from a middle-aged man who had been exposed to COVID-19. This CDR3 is CASSQTTGGPYGYTF. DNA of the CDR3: TGTGCCAGCAGCCAAACGACAGGGGGCCCTTATGGCTACACCTTC.